The 9 T cell receptor beta chains in this list originate from one sample, sequenced in a study of blood T cell repertoires in COVID-19. Only in-frame clones appear in the TCRdb table, and some are missing; sequencing was by immunoSEQ multiplex PCR. Here the sample spans 45,000 to 65,000 clones, roughly nine tenths being singletons. The sample taken for sequencing was peripheral blood. The receptors derive from a woman older than 75 with acute or convalescent COVID-19.

The chain couples TRBV19 to TRBJ2-6; 7 nucleotides align to TRBD1. This CDR3 contains 18 residues. V gave up 6 bases and J gave up 1 base; unmatched junction bases: 12. Germline CDR1 LNHDA, CDR2 SQIVND (reference sequence). CDR3 region: CASSGTGTDFSGANVLTF. The DNA for the CDR3 is TGTGCCAGTAGCGGGACCGGGACAGATTTTTCTGGGGCCAACGTCCTGACTTTC.

V is TRBV6-5 and J is TRBJ1-2; tentative D call: TRBD1 (6 bases). The V and J ends lost 7 bases and 7 bases respectively, with 22 bases between them. Germline assignment: CDR1 MNHEY and CDR2 SVGAGI. The CDR3 is 15 amino acids. In DNA form, the CDR3 reads TGTGCCAGCAAAATGGGGGCCGCTGGTGGATTTGGCTACACCTTC. This sequence encodes CASKMGAAGGFGYTF.

V and J are TRBV30 and TRBJ2-7, with 11 nucleotides matching TRBD2. Germline V lookup: CDR1 GTSNPN, CDR2 SVGIG (reference sequence). This CDR3 is 20 amino acids long. Unmatched junction bases numbered 22, after V lost 4 bases and J lost 2 bases. The CDR3 sequence: CAWNPFFSGRAPTPTYEQYF. DNA of the CDR3: TGTGCCTGGAACCCTTTCTTTAGCGGGAGGGCCCCAACCCCTACCTACGAGCAGTACTTC. The whole variable domain, remainder taken from reference TRBV30 and TRBJ2-7, is SQTIHQWPATLVQPVGSPLSLECTVEGTSNPNLYWYRQAAGRGLQLLFYSVGIGQISSEVPQNLSASRPQDRQFILSSKKLLLSDSGFYLCAWNPFFSGRAPTPTYEQYFGPGTRLTVT.

V and J are TRBV28 and TRBJ1-3, with a possible D match to TRBD1 (6 bases). The CDR3 is 16 amino acids. Trimming took off 7 bases at V and 1 base at J, with 17 bases between the two ends. Germline loops: CDR1 MDHEN, CDR2 SYDVKM. The CDR3 loop reads CASTLNGTPSGNTIYF. In DNA, the CDR3 is TGTGCCAGCACCCTCAACGGGACACCGTCTGGAAACACCATATATTTT.

The rearrangement joins TRBV24-1 to TRBJ1-2; perhaps TRBD1 as D (6 bases). The germline V gene has CDR1 KGHDR and CDR2 SFDVKD. This CDR3 comprises 15 residues. The V end was cut by 4 bases, the J end by 1 base, with 12 bases between. CDR3 loop: CATSEAQGLNYGYTF. The CDR3 DNA is TGTGCCACCAGTGAGGCACAGGGTCTTAACTATGGCTACACCTTC.

The V gene is TRBV6-5, the J gene TRBJ1-2, with unresolved D. Germline CDR1 MNHEY, CDR2 SVGAGI. The CDR3 sequence is 16 residues long. Trimming removed 0 bases at V and 3 bases at J, with 14 bases between. CDR3 bases: TGTGCCAGCAGTTACTCGCGTTATGGAGAGCACTATGGCTACACCTTC. It translates to CASSYSRYGEHYGYTF.

This chain uses TRBV5-1 with TRBJ2-5; 9 bases are shared with TRBD1. J was trimmed by 4 bases and V by 4 bases; bases with no gene match: 8. The CDR3 sequence is 15 residues long. Germline-derived CDR1 and CDR2 are SGHRS and YFSETQ. The CDR3 sequence: CASSPAGTGRETQYF. The CDR3 nucleotides are TGCGCCAGCAGCCCCGCCGGGACAGGGAGAGAGACCCAGTACTTC. Full variable domain (outside the CDR3, taken from reference TRBV5-1 and TRBJ2-5): KAGVTQTPRYLIKTRGQQVTLSCSPISGHRSVSWYQQTPGQGLQFLFEYFSETQRNKGNFPGRFSGRQFSNSRSEMNVSTLELGDSALYLCASSPAGTGRETQYFGPGTRLLVL.

This chain joins TRBV5-8 and TRBJ2-1; 10 bases agree with TRBD2. The CDR3 is 18 amino acids. The V and J ends lost 5 bases and 7 bases, in that order; junction bases with no gene match: 18. Germline loops: CDR1 SGHTS, CDR2 YDEGEE. This CDR3 reads CASSQTRISGRLENEQFF. The CDR3 DNA sequence: TGTGCCAGCAGTCAAACTCGTATTAGCGGGAGGTTGGAGAATGAGCAGTTCTTC.

The chain employs TRBV7-6 and TRBJ1-2; 9 bases agree with TRBD1. Losses at the gene ends were 5 bases for V and 2 bases for J; bases not matched to a gene: 6. CDR3 length: 15 amino acids. The germline V gene has CDR1 SGHVS and CDR2 FNYEAQ. The CDR3 protein is CASSTQTGGNYGYTF. The CDR3 DNA reads as TGTGCCAGCAGCACCCAGACAGGGGGGAACTATGGCTACACCTTC.